Shown below are 16 T cell receptor beta chains from a single sample sequenced in a study of blood T cells in healthy people across ages. The second PCR ran 7 to 11 cycles with a sample-barcoded 5' primer and J-beta primers. TCRdb re-called the 5' RACE reads with MiXCR, one entry per CDR3 protein. The data show 780,000 or so distinct CDR3 sequences, with 53% seen just once and roughly 37% held by the top ten. Sequenced sample: blood. These receptors all stem from a man older than 75 in good health.

The genes are TRBV12-3 or TRBV12-4 and TRBJ2-7; TRBD1 matches at 7 bases. The CDR3 runs to 14 residues. J was trimmed by 1 base and V by 3 bases; bases with no gene match: 3. CDR3 nucleotide sequence: TGTGCCAGCAGTTTCGGCAGGGGGTCCTACGAGCAGTACTTC. It codes for CASSFGRGSYEQYF.

This clonotype has just a few counts. The chain uses TRBV29-1 and TRBJ2-4, with TRBD2 identical over 7 bases. Gene TRBJ2-7 matches the end of the DNA better, so the J call may be wrong. Per germline, CDR1 SQVTM and CDR2 ANQGSEA. This CDR3 region has 12 residues. The CDR3 bases are TGCAGCGTGGGGGGAGGGCGTGTCGAGCAGTACTTC. Protein: CSVGGGRVEQYF.

This chain joins TRBV2 and TRBJ2-3; 9 positions agree with TRBD2. The CDR3 is 16 amino acids. The V and J ends lost 6 bases and 2 bases, in that order; junction bases with no gene match: 9. CDR1 and CDR2 (germline): SNHLY, FYNNEI. This CDR3 reads CASRTLAGPDTDTQYF. CDR3 sequence (DNA): TGTGCCAGCAGGACCCTAGCGGGGCCGGACACAGATACGCAGTATTTT.

This sequence joins TRBV2 and TRBJ2-7, with TRBD2 identical over 11 bases. The V and J ends lost 6 bases and 3 bases, in that order; junction bases with no gene match: 7. The CDR3 contains 15 residues. Germline lookup yields CDR1 SNHLY and CDR2 FYNNEI. The CDR3, as DNA: TGTGCCAGCAGACGTGGACTAGCGGGCGTCTACGAGCAGTACTTC. The encoded protein is CASRRGLAGVYEQYF.

This clonotype has a handful of counts. The chain recombines TRBV29-1 with TRBJ2-1; the D is unclear. Trimming pared 1 base from V and 2 bases from J, leaving 6 bases between. The CDR3 covers 13 residues. Germline V CDR1 and CDR2: SQVTM, ANQGSEA. DNA of the CDR3: TGCAGCGTTGAAGCCGACACCTACAATGAGCAGTTCTTC. Its translation is CSVEADTYNEQFF.

The chain is built from TRBV6-2 or TRBV6-3 and TRBJ2-1; TRBD2 aligns across 8 bases. The junction had 7 bases not matched to a gene; V was cut back by 7 bases and J by 8 bases. CDR1 and CDR2 (germline): MNHEY, SVGEGT. This CDR3 has 13 residues. The CDR3 is CASTDGLADEQFF. The CDR3 DNA sequence: TGTGCCAGCACCGACGGACTAGCAGATGAGCAGTTCTTC.

The chain uses TRBV18 and TRBJ2-1; D might be TRBD2 (6 bases). There are 15 residues in the CDR3. Germline CDR1 KGHSH, CDR2 LQKENI. V was trimmed by 4 bases and J by 0 bases, leaving 10 bases between them. The CDR3 is CASSRDLSSYNEQFF. In DNA form, the CDR3 reads TGTGCCAGCTCACGGGACTTGAGCTCCTACAATGAGCAGTTCTTC.

DNA for the CDR3: TGTGCCAGCAGCCAGGATACAGGTTTCGGCACCTATGGCTACACCTTC. It translates to CASSQDTGFGTYGYTF. The chain recombines TRBV3-1 with TRBJ1-2; a possible D gene is TRBD1 (5 bases). The CDR3 has 16 amino acids. V lost 3 bases, J lost 4 bases, and 18 bases lay in between. Germline V lookup: CDR1 LGHDT, CDR2 YNNKEL (reference sequence).

The chain uses TRBV6-6 and TRBJ2-3; TRBD1 matches at 9 bases. V gave up 0 bases and J gave up 14 bases; unmatched junction bases: 9. Looked up from germline, CDR1 is MNHNY and CDR2 is SVGAGI (reference sequence). The CDR3 runs 14 residues. The CDR3: CASSYSGQGTYAYF. The CDR3 region has the DNA TGTGCCAGCAGTTACTCGGGACAGGGAACATACGCGTATTTT.

The chain joins TRBV4-1 to TRBJ2-4; 7 nucleotides agree with TRBD2. Germline CDR1 and CDR2: MGHRA and YSYEKL. This CDR3 has 14 amino acids. V was pared by 1 base and J by 6 bases, with 3 bases of the junction left unmatched. CDR3 protein: CASSQASGVNIQYF. The CDR3 coding sequence is TGCGCCAGCAGCCAAGCCAGCGGGGTAAACATTCAGTACTTC.

This clonotype was seen a handful of times. The V and J genes are TRBV28 and TRBJ2-6, with no clear D. Trimming took off 2 bases at V and 2 bases at J, with 7 bases between the two ends. CDR3 size: 15 residues. Per the germline V gene, CDR1 is MDHEN and CDR2 is SYDVKM. CDR3 bases: TGTGCCAGCAGTTTACTCACAGCTGGGGCCAACGTCCTGACTTTC. It codes for CASSLLTAGANVLTF.

V and J are TRBV5-1 and TRBJ2-5, with D maybe TRBD1 (5 bases). V was shortened by 0 bases and J by 11 bases, with 20 bases between the two germline ends. Germline CDR1 and CDR2: SGHRS and YFSETQ. The CDR3 contains 15 residues. In DNA, the CDR3 is TGCGCCAGCAGCTTGGATGGGGCCCGGTACAATGAGCAGTACTTC. Amino acids: CASSLDGARYNEQYF.

Details on this clonotype: A read error may produce the germline difference seen at one junction end. The chain combines TRBV28 with TRBJ2-7; 7 positions agree with TRBD1. Germline V CDR1 and CDR2: MDHEN, SYDVKM. The CDR3 is made up of 14 amino acids. CDR3 sequence reads: CTSSPAGGSYEQYF. The CDR3 DNA is TGTACCAGCAGCCCCGCAGGGGGCTCCTACGAGCAGTACTTC.

This clonotype was seen repeatedly, ten times or more. A clone one base away is much larger, so this may be a read error. The V gene is TRBV7-2, the J gene TRBJ2-5; 12 bases agree with TRBD2. From germline, CDR1 is SGHTA and CDR2 FQGNSA. The CDR3 length is 16 residues. Trimming removed 2 bases from V and 11 bases from J; junction bases left unmatched: 12. The CDR3: CASSLLTSGSGNEQYF. CDR3 DNA: TGTGCCAGCAGCTTATTGACTAGCGGGAGCGGCAATGAGCAGTACTTC.

This clonotype turned up a few times. The chain has TRBV20-1 and TRBJ2-5; 11 positions match TRBD2. The DNA end is a closer match to TRBJ2-7, so the J assignment may be wrong. The CDR3 is 14 amino acids. Germline assignment: CDR1 DFQATT and CDR2 SNEGSKA (reference sequence). The CDR3: CSAPHSGRAYEQYF. CDR3 coding DNA: TGCAGTGCTCCACATAGCGGGAGGGCCTACGAGCAGTACTTC.

The chain joins TRBV27 to TRBJ2-1, with 8 bases identical to TRBD2. Germline CDR1 is MNHEY and CDR2 is SMNVEV (reference sequence). This CDR3 has 15 residues. V trimming: 2 bases; J trimming: 5 bases; junction bases outside the gene matches: 5. The CDR3 loop is CASSLRREAHNEQFF. DNA of the CDR3: TGTGCCAGCAGTTTAAGGCGGGAGGCGCACAATGAGCAGTTCTTC.